The source of this T cell receptor beta chain is a study of T cell changes during pregnancy in multiple sclerosis. Germline trimming cut 6 bases from V and 0 bases from J; bases unmatched to any gene: 12. From germline, CDR1 is SNHLY and CDR2 FYNNEI. This CDR3 spans 18 amino acids. Some clones are missing from TCRdb's copy, which holds only in-frame ones; the method was immunoSEQ multiplex PCR. There are tens of thousands of clones in the sample; around 92% occur only once, and 0.67% lies in the top ten. Specimen: CD4+ T cells from peripheral blood mononuclear cells, collected in the third trimester of pregnancy. The clonotype comes from a female donor with multiple sclerosis, enrolled in a pregnancy study. The rearrangement uses TRBV2 and TRBJ2-7; TRBD2 matches at 12 bases. This CDR3 reads CASRKGGLAGDDSYEQYF. Written as DNA, the CDR3 is TGTGCCAGCAGGAAGGGGGGACTAGCGGGCGATGACTCCTACGAGCAGTACTTC. Looking up the rest from reference TRBV2 and TRBJ2-7 gives the full variable domain: EPEVTQTPSHQVTQMGQEVILRCVPISNHLYFYWYRQILGQKVEFLVSFYNNEISEKSEIFDDQFSVERPDGSNFTLKIRSTKLEDSAMYFCASRKGGLAGDDSYEQYFGPGTRLTVT.